This T cell receptor beta chain was documented in a study of Graves' ophthalmopathy and Graves' hyperthyroidism. Only newly diagnosed hyperthyroidism patients aged 18 to 65, with under 2 months' duration, were enrolled. Exclusion applied to patients with other autoimmune diseases, uncontrolled infections, pregnancy or lactation. Orbital computed tomography, thyroid ultrasound, TRAb, serum thyroxine and clinical symptoms formed the basis of diagnosis. Broader study findings: Blood also harbored most expanded thyroid clonotypes above 0.001 frequency.

The ends were cut back, 0 bases at V and 5 bases at J, with 19 bases in the middle. Germline-derived CDR1 and CDR2 are SGHVS and FQNEAQ. This CDR3 spans 17 amino acids. Transcripts of RNA were the source for amplifying TCR beta CDR3 regions. Scientists carried out first-round RT-PCR using HTBI primers and then a second-round multiplex PCR. TCRdb fed the multiplex PCR reads into MiXCR, producing one record per CDR3 protein. The sample includes around 590,000 distinct CDR3 sequences, roughly 40% of them seen just once. This clonotype was seen at least ten times. The antigen is not known. This receptor was taken from an adult man with Graves' hyperthyroidism. This chain joins TRBV7-8 and TRBJ2-5, with D uncertain. Sequencing used peripheral blood or thyroid tissue (not recorded which). The CDR3 coding sequence is TGTGCCAGCAGCTTAGCCGTCGCAGAGACCCCGCGGGAGACCCAGTACTTC. Residues: CASSLAVAETPRETQYF.